This T cell receptor (beta chain) was sequenced in a study of shared clonotypes between healthy human individuals. About the research overall: The composition of the donors was a couple of women and a few men aged 18 to 49. For every donor, three CD4 naive, three CD4 memory, two CD8 naive and one CD8 memory plates were used.

Data came from immunoSEQ multiplex PCR; TCRdb stores just in-frame clones and leaves some out. This table holds around 610,000 clones, around 96% found once. This CDR3 contains 15 residues. Germline CDR1 and CDR2: SGHTS and YDEGEE. Losses at the gene ends were 4 bases for V and 0 bases for J; bases not matched to a gene: 4. Positively selected for CCR7, the CD45RO-negative cells used as naive CD8 cells excluded terminally differentiated effector memory CD45RA+ cells. Only Caucasian adults living in Nashville, Tennessee served as donors. This receptor was obtained from a woman aged 25 to 39 in good health. The rearrangement joins TRBV5-8 to TRBJ1-5, with 7 bases identical to TRBD1. Sequencing was done on a sample of naive CD8+ T cells sorted from blood. The CDR3 DNA sequence: TGTGCCAGCAGCCTAAACAGGGGTAGCAATCAGCCCCAGCATTTT. Its translation is CASSLNRGSNQPQHF.